These 3 T cell receptor beta chains were sequenced from one sample in a study of blood T cells in healthy people across ages. For the second PCR, which ran for about 6 to 11 cycles, a sample-barcoded 5' primer and a J-beta primer mix were used. TCRdb reprocessed the 5' RACE reads with MiXCR, giving one entry per CDR3 protein. The sample lists approximately 800,000 distinct CDR3 sequences, 56% occurring once. Sequencing was done on a sample of blood. Receptors were obtained from a man between 35 and 55 years old in good health.

This sequence joins TRBV2 and TRBJ2-1; 10 nucleotides match TRBD2. V shed 7 bases and J 6 bases; nucleotides not matched to a gene: 6. The CDR3 is made up of 14 amino acids. From germline, CDR1 is SNHLY and CDR2 FYNNEI. The CDR3 DNA reads as TGTGCCAGCAAATCTAGCGGGAGTTTCAATGAGCAGTTCTTC. Its translation: CASKSSGSFNEQFF.

The chain combines TRBV27 with TRBJ2-5, with TRBD2 matching 9 bases. Near its end, the DNA agrees better with TRBJ2-7, so the J call may be wrong. Germline V gives CDR1 MNHEY, CDR2 SMNVEV (reference sequence). The CDR3 contains 16 residues. This chain's CDR3 is CASSLLSSGISHEQYF. CDR3 DNA sequence: TGTGCCAGCAGTTTATTATCTAGCGGGATATCACACGAGCAGTACTTC.

The chain uses TRBV20-1 and TRBJ1-2; 8 positions agree with TRBD1. V lost 5 bases and J lost 4; bases outside the gene matches: 9. Germline assignment: CDR1 DFQATT and CDR2 SNEGSKA (reference sequence). CDR3 length: 14 amino acids. The DNA for the CDR3 is TGCAGTGCTGGGGCGGTAGACAGGGGCTATGGCTACACCTTC. It is translated as CSAGAVDRGYGYTF.